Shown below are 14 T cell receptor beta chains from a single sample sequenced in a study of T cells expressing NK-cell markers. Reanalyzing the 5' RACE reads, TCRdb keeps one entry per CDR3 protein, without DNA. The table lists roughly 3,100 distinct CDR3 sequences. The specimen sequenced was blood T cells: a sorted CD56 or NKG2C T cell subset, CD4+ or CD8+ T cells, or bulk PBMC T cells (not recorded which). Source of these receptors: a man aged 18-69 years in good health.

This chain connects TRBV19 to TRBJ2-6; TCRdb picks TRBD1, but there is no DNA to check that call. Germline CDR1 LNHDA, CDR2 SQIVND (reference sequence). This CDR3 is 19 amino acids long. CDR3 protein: CASSITRTGGVPGANVLTF.

CDR3 region: CASSYRSAGTNTEAFF. V is TRBV6-5 and J is TRBJ1-1. CDR1 is MNHEY, CDR2 SVGAGI, per germline. The CDR3 extends over 16 amino acids.

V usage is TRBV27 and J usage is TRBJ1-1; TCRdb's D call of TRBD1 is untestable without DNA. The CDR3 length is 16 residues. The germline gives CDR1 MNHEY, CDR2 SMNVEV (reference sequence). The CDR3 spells CASNRKGARMNTEAFF.

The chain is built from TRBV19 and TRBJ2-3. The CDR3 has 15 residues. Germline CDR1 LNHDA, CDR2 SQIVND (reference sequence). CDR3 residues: CASSIARTSTDTQYF.

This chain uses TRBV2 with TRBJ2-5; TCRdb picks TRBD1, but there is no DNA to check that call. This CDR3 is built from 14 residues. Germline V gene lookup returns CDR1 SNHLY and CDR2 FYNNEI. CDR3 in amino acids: CASRTTGGGETQYF.

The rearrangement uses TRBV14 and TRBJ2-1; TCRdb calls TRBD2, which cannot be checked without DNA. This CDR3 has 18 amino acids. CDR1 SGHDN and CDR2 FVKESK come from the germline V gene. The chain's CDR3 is CASSQDRTSGGTYNEQFF.

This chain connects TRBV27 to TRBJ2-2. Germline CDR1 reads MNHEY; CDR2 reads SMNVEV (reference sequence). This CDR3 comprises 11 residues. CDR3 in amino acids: CATLNTGELFF.

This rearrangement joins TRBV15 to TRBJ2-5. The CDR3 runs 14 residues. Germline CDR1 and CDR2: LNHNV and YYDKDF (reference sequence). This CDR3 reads CATSRGSAPETQYF.

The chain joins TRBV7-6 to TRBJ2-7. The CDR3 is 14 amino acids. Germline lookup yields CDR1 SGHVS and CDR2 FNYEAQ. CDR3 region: CASSSTGASYEQYF. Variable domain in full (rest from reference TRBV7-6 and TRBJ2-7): GAGVSQSPRYKVTKRGQDVALRCDPISGHVSLYWYRQALGQGPEFLTYFNYEAQQDKSGLPNDRFSAERPEGSISTLTIQRTEQRDSAMYRCASSSTGASYEQYFGPGTRLTVT.

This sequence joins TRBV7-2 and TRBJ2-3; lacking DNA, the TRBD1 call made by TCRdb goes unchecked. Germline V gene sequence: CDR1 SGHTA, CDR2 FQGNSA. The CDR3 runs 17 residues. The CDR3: CASSSPLGAGGRDTQYF.

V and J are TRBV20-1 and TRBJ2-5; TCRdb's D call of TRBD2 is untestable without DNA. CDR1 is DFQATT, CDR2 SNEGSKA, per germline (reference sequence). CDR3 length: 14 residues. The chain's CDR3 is CSARSVWGEETQYF.

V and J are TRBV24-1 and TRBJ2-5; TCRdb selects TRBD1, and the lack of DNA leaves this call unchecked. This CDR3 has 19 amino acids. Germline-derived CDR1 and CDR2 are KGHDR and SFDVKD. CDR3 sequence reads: CATSDRGGQGASDQETQYF.

The CDR3: CASSSGLAGDTQYF. V is TRBV7-3 and J is TRBJ2-3; the TCRdb call, TRBD2, lacks DNA for checking. The CDR3 loop spans 14 amino acids. CDR1 is SGHTA and CDR2 is FQGTGA in the germline V gene.

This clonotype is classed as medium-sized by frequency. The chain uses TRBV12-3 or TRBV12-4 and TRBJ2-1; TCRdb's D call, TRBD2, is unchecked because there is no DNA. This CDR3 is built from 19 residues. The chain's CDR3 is CASSSGTSGRARSYNEQFF.